This T cell receptor (beta chain) was recorded in a study of blood T cells in healthy people across ages. Study observations and caveats: There was no known CMV status for donors, so expanded clonotype changes were possibly confounded. Getting older went along with TCR beta diversity per million T cells dropping roughly linearly.

For the second PCR, which ran for roughly 6 to 12 cycles, a sample-barcoded 5' primer and a J-beta primer mix were used. TCRdb itself ran the 5' RACE reads through MiXCR, one entry per CDR3 protein. The sample lists around 800,000 distinct CDR3 sequences; about a quarter were seen once. On this clonotype itself: Its antigen is unknown.

Trimming took 0 bases from V and 2 from J, leaving 4 bases between them. CDR1 is LNHNV and CDR2 is YYDKDF in the germline V gene (reference sequence). This CDR3 has 13 residues. These data also formed part of another study, on T cells of mothers and their children.

This sequence was found in a boy between 10 and 17 years old in good health. V and J are TRBV15 and TRBJ1-1; the D is unclear. Sequenced sample: blood. The DNA for the CDR3 is TGTGCCACCAGCAGAGACTTAAACACTGAAGCTTTCTTT. Amino acids: CATSRDLNTEAFF.